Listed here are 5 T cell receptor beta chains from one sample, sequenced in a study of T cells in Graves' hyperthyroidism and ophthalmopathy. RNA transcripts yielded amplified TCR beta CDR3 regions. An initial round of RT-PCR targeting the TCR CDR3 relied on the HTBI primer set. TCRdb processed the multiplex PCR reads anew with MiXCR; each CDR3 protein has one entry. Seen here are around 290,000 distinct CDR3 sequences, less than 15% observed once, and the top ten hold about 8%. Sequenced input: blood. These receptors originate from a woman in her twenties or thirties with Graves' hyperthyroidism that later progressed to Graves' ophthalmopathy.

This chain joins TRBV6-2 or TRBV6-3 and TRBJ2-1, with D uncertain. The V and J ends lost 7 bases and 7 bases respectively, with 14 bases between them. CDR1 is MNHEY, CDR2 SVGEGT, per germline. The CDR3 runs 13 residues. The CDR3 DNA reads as TGTGCCAGCAAGTTTAGTCTATTAAATGAGCAGTTCTTC. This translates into CASKFSLLNEQFF.

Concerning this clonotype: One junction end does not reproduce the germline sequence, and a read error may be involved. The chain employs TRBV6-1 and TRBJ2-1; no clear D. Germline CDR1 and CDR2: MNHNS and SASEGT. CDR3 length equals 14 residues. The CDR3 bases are TGTGCCGGCAGGCAAGTTGATCCCGACAATGAGCAGTTCTTC. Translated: CAGRQVDPDNEQFF.

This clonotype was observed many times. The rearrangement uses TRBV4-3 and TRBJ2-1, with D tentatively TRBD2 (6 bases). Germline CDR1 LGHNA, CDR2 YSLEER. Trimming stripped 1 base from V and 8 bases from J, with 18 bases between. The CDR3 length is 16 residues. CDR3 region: CASSQGPQGGWDEQFF. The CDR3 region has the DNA TGCGCCAGCAGCCAAGGGCCCCAGGGAGGTTGGGATGAGCAGTTCTTC.

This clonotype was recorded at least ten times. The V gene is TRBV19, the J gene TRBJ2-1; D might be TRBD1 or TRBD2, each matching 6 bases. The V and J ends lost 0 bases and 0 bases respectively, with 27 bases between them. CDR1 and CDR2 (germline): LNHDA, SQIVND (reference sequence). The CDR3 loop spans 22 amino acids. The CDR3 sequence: CASSIDLRAGVHGGGSYNEQFF. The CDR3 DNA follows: TGTGCCAGTAGTATAGATCTAAGGGCAGGGGTACACGGGGGAGGCTCCTACAATGAGCAGTTCTTC.

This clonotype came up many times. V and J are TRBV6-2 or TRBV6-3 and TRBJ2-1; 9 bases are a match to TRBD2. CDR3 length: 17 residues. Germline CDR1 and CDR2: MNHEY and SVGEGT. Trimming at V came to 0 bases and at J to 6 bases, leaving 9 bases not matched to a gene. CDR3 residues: CASSYSPSGRLPNEQFF. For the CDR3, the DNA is TGTGCCAGCAGTTACTCCCCCAGCGGGAGGCTACCCAATGAGCAGTTCTTC.